This T cell receptor beta chain comes out of a study of T cells in Graves' hyperthyroidism and ophthalmopathy. For the study at large: Peripheral blood was drawn at first diagnosis, prior to all treatment.

The table lists this clonotype with a few counts. What was amplified from RNA transcripts were TCR beta CDR3 regions. A first-round RT-PCR of the TCR CDR3 used the HTBI primer set. TCRdb itself ran the multiplex PCR reads through MiXCR, one entry per CDR3 protein. Of around 600,000 distinct CDR3 sequences in the sample, around 14% were seen once. The CDR3 has 13 amino acids. V dropped 6 bases and J dropped 5; count of bases not matched to a gene: 5. Per the germline V gene, CDR1 is LNHNV and CDR2 is YYDKDF (reference sequence). Sequencing was carried out using blood. This TCR was sampled from a woman in her twenties or thirties with Graves' hyperthyroidism. The V and J genes are TRBV15 and TRBJ2-5, with TRBD1 identical over 8 bases. Here the CDR3 reads CATRDRGRETQYF. CDR3 nucleotide sequence: TGTGCCACCAGAGACAGGGGTCGGGAGACCCAGTACTTC.